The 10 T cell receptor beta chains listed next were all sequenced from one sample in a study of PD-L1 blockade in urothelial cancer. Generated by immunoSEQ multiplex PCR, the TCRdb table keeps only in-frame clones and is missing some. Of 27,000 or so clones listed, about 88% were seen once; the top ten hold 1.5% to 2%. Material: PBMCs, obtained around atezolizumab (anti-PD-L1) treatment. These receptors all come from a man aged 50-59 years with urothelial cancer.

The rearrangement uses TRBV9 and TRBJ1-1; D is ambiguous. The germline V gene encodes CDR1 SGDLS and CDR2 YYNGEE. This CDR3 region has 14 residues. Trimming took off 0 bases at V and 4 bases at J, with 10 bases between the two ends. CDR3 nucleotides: TGTGCCAGCAGCGTAGCGGTCCAAACCACTGAAGCTTTCTTT. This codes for CASSVAVQTTEAFF.

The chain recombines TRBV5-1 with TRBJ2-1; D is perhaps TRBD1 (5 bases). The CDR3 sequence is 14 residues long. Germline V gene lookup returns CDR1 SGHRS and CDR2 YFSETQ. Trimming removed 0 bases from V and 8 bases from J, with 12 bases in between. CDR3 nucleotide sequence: TGCGCCAGCAGCTTGGGACAGCCCGTGGATGAGCAGTTCTTC. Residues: CASSLGQPVDEQFF.

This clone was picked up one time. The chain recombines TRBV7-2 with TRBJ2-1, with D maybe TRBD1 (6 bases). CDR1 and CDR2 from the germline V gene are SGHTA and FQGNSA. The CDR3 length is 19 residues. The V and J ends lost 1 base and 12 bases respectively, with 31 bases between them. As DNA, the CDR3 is TGTGCCAGCAGCTTAGTCCTGGACCGCCTGCCCGTGGGGGCTGGAGGGCAGTTCTTC. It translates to CASSLVLDRLPVGAGGQFF.

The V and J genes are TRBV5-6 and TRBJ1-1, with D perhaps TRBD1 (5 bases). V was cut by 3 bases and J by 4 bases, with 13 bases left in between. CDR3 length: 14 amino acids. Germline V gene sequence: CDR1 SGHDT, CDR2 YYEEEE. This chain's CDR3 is CASSWFSRATEAFF. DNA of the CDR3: TGTGCCAGCAGCTGGTTTTCCAGGGCCACTGAAGCTTTCTTT.

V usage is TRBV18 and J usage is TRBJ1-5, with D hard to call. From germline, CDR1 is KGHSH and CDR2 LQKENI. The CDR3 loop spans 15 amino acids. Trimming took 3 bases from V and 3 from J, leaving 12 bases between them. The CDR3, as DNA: TGTGCCAGCTCACCGGAAGACGGGAACAATCAGCCCCAGCATTTT. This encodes CASSPEDGNNQPQHF.

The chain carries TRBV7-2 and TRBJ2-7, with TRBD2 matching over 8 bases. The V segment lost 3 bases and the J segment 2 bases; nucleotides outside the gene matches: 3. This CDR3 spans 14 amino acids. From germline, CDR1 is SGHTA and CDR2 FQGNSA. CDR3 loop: CASSFGTSAYEQYF. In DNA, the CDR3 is TGTGCCAGCAGCTTCGGGACTAGTGCCTACGAGCAGTACTTC.

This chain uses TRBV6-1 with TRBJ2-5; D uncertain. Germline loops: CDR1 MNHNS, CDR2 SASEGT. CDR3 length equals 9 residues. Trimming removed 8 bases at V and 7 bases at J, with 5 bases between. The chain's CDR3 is CASGPTQYF. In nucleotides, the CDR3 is TGTGCCAGCGGCCCGACCCAGTACTTC.

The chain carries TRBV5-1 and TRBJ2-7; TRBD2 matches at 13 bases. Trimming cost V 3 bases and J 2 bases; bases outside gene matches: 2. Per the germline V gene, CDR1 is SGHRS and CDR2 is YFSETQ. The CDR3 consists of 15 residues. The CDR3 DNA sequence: TGCGCCAGCAGCTCGGGACTAGCGGGACCCTACGAGCAGTACTTC. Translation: CASSSGLAGPYEQYF.

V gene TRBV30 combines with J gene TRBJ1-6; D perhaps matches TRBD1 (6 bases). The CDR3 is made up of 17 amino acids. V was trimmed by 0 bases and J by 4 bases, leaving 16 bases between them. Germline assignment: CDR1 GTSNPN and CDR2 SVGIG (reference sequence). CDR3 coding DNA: TGTGCCTGGAGTGTGCCGTCGGGGACAAATTATAATTCACCCCTCCACTTT. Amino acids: CAWSVPSGTNYNSPLHF.

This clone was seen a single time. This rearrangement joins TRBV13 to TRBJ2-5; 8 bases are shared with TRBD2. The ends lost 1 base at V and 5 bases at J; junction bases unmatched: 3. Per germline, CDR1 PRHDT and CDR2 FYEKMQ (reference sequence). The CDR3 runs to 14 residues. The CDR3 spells CASSLELAGETQYF. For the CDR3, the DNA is TGTGCCAGCAGCTTAGAGCTAGCGGGTGAGACCCAGTACTTC. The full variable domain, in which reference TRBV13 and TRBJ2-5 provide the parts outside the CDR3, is AAGVIQSPRHLIKEKRETATLKCYPIPRHDTVYWYQQGPGQDPQFLISFYEKMQSDKGSIPDRFSAQQFSDYHSELNMSSLELGDSALYFCASSLELAGETQYFGPGTRLLVL.